This T cell receptor (beta chain) was sequenced for a study of CD8+CD57+ T cells in acquired aplastic anemia. Per germline, CDR1 PRHDT and CDR2 FYEKMQ (reference sequence). Between the trimmed V and J ends, which lost 0 bases and 7 bases, there was a span of 19 bases. This CDR3 region has 17 residues. Genomic DNA acted as the template from which TCR beta VDJ combination and CDR3 sequence profiling were carried out. TCRdb passed the reads through MiXCR, listing each CDR3 protein once. This sample carries about 180,000 distinct CDR3 sequences, roughly half of them seen once, and the ten largest clones take 2.5% to 3.5%.

This clonotype originated in a human donor in good health. The sample comprised sorted CD4+, CD8+, or CD8+CD57+ T cells (not recorded which) from PBMCs. The V call is TRBV13, the J call TRBJ2-1; D is uncertain. CDR3 protein: CASSLGLFGKRRNEQFF. For the CDR3, the DNA is TGTGCCAGCAGCTTAGGTCTTTTTGGTAAGCGAAGGAATGAGCAGTTCTTC.